This entry features one TCR beta chain sequence. The data are from a study of PD-L1 blockade in urothelial cancer. Study information: Atezolizumab (1,200 mg intravenously every 3 weeks) began around 2014 for patients.

Profiled with immunoSEQ multiplex PCR; TCRdb holds only in-frame clones, not every one. The table lists tens of thousands of clones, 75% to 90% of them singletons. This sample comprised PBMCs, obtained around atezolizumab (anti-PD-L1) treatment. The sequence derives from a man in his forties with urothelial cancer.

CDR3 protein: CASSLGNSKQYF. Written as DNA, the CDR3 is TGTGCCAGCAGCTTGGGGAATAGCAAACAGTACTTC. This chain joins TRBV5-6 and TRBJ2-7, with unresolved D. The germline V gene encodes CDR1 SGHDT and CDR2 YYEEEE. The CDR3 totals 12 residues. V was pared by 0 bases and J by 10 bases, with 11 bases between.